These T cell receptor beta chains were read from a single sample in a study of OX40 agonist ivuxolimab in advanced cancers. Measured with immunoSEQ multiplex PCR; TCRdb has only the in-frame clones, and not every one. The sample shows around 60,000 clones, roughly nine tenths of them seen only once. The specimen comprised CD4+ or CD8+ T cells sorted from blood, sampled in a trial of the OX40 agonist ivuxolimab. Receptor source: an adult with an advanced solid tumor such as melanoma, head and neck, liver or kidney cancer. Both conserved end residues are part of each CDR3. The D gene is left open where the match is weak. Some rows mark clone size as missing; the rest say once, few, many or name a class of expanded clone.

CASSIARGQGGTEAFF	TGTGCCAGTAGTATAGCCCGGGGACAGGGAGGTACTGAAGCTTTCTTT	TRBV19	TRBJ1-1	-	TRBD1
CASSPNTGYTEAFF	TGTGCCAGCAGCCCAAACACAGGGTACACTGAAGCTTTCTTT	TRBV11-2	TRBJ1-1	-	-
CASSELGTVQPQHF	TGTGCCAGCAGTGAGTTGGGGACAGTTCAGCCCCAGCATTTT	TRBV6-1	TRBJ1-5	-	TRBD1
CASSPGTGKGGTGELFF	TGTGCCAGCAGCCCTGGGACAGGGAAGGGCGGCACCGGGGAGCTGTTTTTT	TRBV11-3	TRBJ2-2	-	TRBD1
CAWKGTDTQYF	TGTGCCTGGAAGGGCACAGATACGCAGTATTTT	TRBV30	TRBJ2-3	-	-
CAWSRGLSEAFF	TGTGCCTGGAGTAGAGGTTTGTCTGAAGCTTTCTTT	TRBV30	TRBJ1-1	few	-
CASSWKRGSSYEQYF	TGTGCCAGCAGTTGGAAGAGGGGATCGTCCTACGAGCAGTACTTC	TRBV6-6	TRBJ2-7	-	-
CASSLGLDTIYF	TGTGCCAGCAGCTTAGGTCTGGACACCATATATTTT	TRBV11-2	TRBJ1-3	-	-
CAISEFGLQETQYF	TGTGCCATCAGTGAGTTCGGCCTTCAAGAGACCCAGTACTTC	TRBV10-3	TRBJ2-5	-	-
CASSDTPNTEAFF	TGTGCCAGTAGTGACACCCCGAACACTGAAGCTTTCTTT	TRBV19	TRBJ1-1	once	-
CASSRTGGEINEKLFF	TGTGCCAGCAGCCGCACAGGGGGCGAAATTAATGAAAAACTGTTTTTT	TRBV11-3	TRBJ1-4	-	TRBD1